This T cell receptor (beta chain) appears in the sequencing data of a study of molecular identifiers for immune sequencing clone quantification. With listed TCR primers and previously described methods, bulk TCR libraries were prepared. One entry per CDR3 protein results from TCRdb running MiXCR on the PCR reads. Here the sample spans under 600,000 distinct CDR3 sequences, around 23% being singletons. J lost 10 bases, V lost 5 bases, and 7 bases had no gene match. Looked up from germline, CDR1 is SQVTM and CDR2 is ANQGSEA. The CDR3 loop spans 12 amino acids. Worth noting for this clonotype: This could be a read error, since a much larger clone is one nucleotide away.

The source material was naive CD8+ T cells from blood, with Jurkat cell RNA spiked in. Subset given: FACS-sorted CD8+CD4-CCR7+CD45RA+ naive T cells. The chain is built from TRBV29-1 and TRBJ2-1; 8 nucleotides match TRBD2. The TCR comes from a human donor in good health. Some libraries in this study had Jurkat cell RNA spiked in. The CDR3 is CSVTSGRGEQFF. CDR3 DNA sequence: TGCAGCGTTACGAGCGGGAGAGGAGAGCAGTTCTTC.